This paragraph covers one T cell receptor beta chain sequence. Clones were sequenced by immunoSEQ multiplex PCR, and TCRdb holds only the in-frame ones, with some missing. The table shows 60,000 to 95,000 clones, with around 74% occurring only once. This CDR3 is built from 15 residues. Germline CDR1 MNHEY, CDR2 SVGAGI. V lost 1 base to trimming and J lost 4 bases, with 13 bases between them. This entry is derived from a study of blood T cell repertoires in COVID-19. Across the whole study: Samples taken during acute and convalescent COVID-19 were collected in the United States, Italy and Spain. The analysed material was cDNA or gDNA that came from T cells, B-cell-depleted T cells, or PBMCs.

This TCR derives from a human donor with acute or convalescent COVID-19. The donor label of this sample is uncertain. The rearrangement joins TRBV6-5 to TRBJ1-2; possible D gene TRBD1, 5 bases. Sequencing used peripheral blood. The CDR3 DNA reads TGTGCCAGCAGTTACTTCGGGCAGGGAAGCTATGGCTACACCTTC. Its protein product is CASSYFGQGSYGYTF.